Shown below are 25 T cell receptor beta chains from a single sample sequenced in a study of shared clonotypes between healthy human individuals. The table came from immunoSEQ multiplex PCR; TCRdb's copy has only in-frame clones and leaves some out. The sample includes roughly 1,800,000 clones, around 96% of them seen just once. Naive CD8 populations comprised CD45RO-negative cells positively selected for CCR7, excluding terminally differentiated effector memory CD45RA+ cells. The sequencing input was naive CD8+ T cells sorted from blood. The receptor source for this set is a young man in good health.

This chain joins TRBV6-5 and TRBJ1-5, with D uncertain. This CDR3 has 14 amino acids. The V and J ends lost 0 bases and 6 bases respectively, with 9 bases between them. Germline loops: CDR1 MNHEY, CDR2 SVGAGI. CDR3 nucleotides: TGTGCCAGCAGTTACTCCGCGGGCGGTCAGCCCCAGCATTTT. It is translated as CASSYSAGGQPQHF.

The J gene is TRBJ1-3, the V gene TRBV12-5; 10 bases are a match to TRBD1. The CDR3 covers 17 residues. Germline assignment: CDR1 LGHNT and CDR2 FRNRAP. V lost 1 base and J lost 1; bases outside the gene matches: 4. The CDR3 protein is CASGLGQGALSGNTIYF. The CDR3 DNA follows: TGTGCTAGTGGTTTGGGACAGGGGGCATTGTCTGGAAACACCATATATTTT.

The CDR3, as DNA: TGTGCCATCAGTGAACCTAGCGACGATTACGAGCAGTACTTC. The encoded protein is CAISEPSDDYEQYF. The rearrangement uses TRBV10-3 and TRBJ2-7; TRBD2 might be the D (6 bases). V was clipped by 3 bases and J by 4 bases, with 13 bases between them. The germline gives CDR1 ENHRY, CDR2 SYGVKD. The CDR3 runs 14 residues.

The CDR3 protein is CASSVRLGWQETQYF. The CDR3 DNA reads as TGTGCCAGCAGTGTCAGGTTAGGGTGGCAAGAGACCCAGTACTTC. The rearrangement links TRBV27 to TRBJ2-5; D is undetermined. Looked up from germline, CDR1 is MNHEY and CDR2 is SMNVEV (reference sequence). V was clipped by 5 bases and J by 2 bases, with 15 bases between them. The CDR3 is made up of 15 amino acids.

The chain carries TRBV10-2 and TRBJ1-2; D not certain. Deletions cut 3 bases from V and 8 bases from J, with 19 bases between. The CDR3 length is 15 residues. The germline gives CDR1 WSHSY, CDR2 SAAADI. CDR3 DNA: TGCGCCAGCAGTGATCCACTCGGGGAAGGAATGGGCTACACCTTC. Translated: CASSDPLGEGMGYTF.

This CDR3 reads CASSSTGTGFSNEKLFF. In DNA, the CDR3 is TGTGCCAGCAGTTCCACCGGGACAGGGTTTTCTAATGAAAAACTGTTTTTT. The V call is TRBV27, the J call TRBJ1-4, with TRBD1 identical over 9 bases. V trimming: 4 bases; J trimming: 3 bases; junction bases outside the gene matches: 9. Per the germline V gene, CDR1 is MNHEY and CDR2 is SMNVEV (reference sequence). The CDR3 consists of 17 residues.

The gene calls are TRBV30 and TRBJ2-1; D may match TRBD1 or TRBD2 (5 bases each). CDR1 is GTSNPN and CDR2 is SVGIG in the germline V gene (reference sequence). There are 12 residues in the CDR3. CDR3 sequence (DNA): TGTGCACGGGGCTCTACCTACAATGAGCAGTTCTTC. Its translation: CARGSTYNEQFF. The full variable domain, rest sourced from reference TRBV30 and TRBJ2-1, is SQTIHQWPATLVQPVGSPLSLECTVEGTSNPNLYWYRQAAGRGLQLLFYSVGIGQISSEVPQNLSASRPQDRQFILSSKKLLLSDSGFYLCARGSTYNEQFFGPGTRLTVL.

The genes are TRBV9 and TRBJ2-3, with TRBD1 matching over 7 bases. Trimming took 6 bases from V and 4 from J; bases not matched to a gene: 11. CDR1 is SGDLS and CDR2 is YYNGEE in the germline V gene. This CDR3 contains 15 residues. The CDR3 DNA is TGTGCCAGCACCGGGACAGACATTTCTTCAGATACGCAGTATTTT. This sequence encodes CASTGTDISSDTQYF.

The V gene is TRBV6-1, the J gene TRBJ2-7; D gene uncertain. Germline CDR1 reads MNHNS; CDR2 reads SASEGT. With 0 bases removed from V and 4 bases from J, the gap between germline ends came to 13 bases. This CDR3 has 15 residues. As DNA, the CDR3 is TGTGCCAGCAGTGAAGCCCCTTTGGCGGAGTACGAGCAGTACTTC. Its protein is CASSEAPLAEYEQYF.

CDR3 in amino acids: CASSVQGGQPQHF. CDR3 coding DNA: TGTGCCAGTAGTGTTCAGGGAGGTCAGCCCCAGCATTTT. This chain uses TRBV19 with TRBJ1-5; D possibly corresponds to TRBD1 (5 bases). In germline, CDR1 is LNHDA, CDR2 SQIVND (reference sequence). Trimming removed 5 bases from V and 6 bases from J, with 11 bases in between. The CDR3 totals 13 residues.

This chain connects TRBV4-1 to TRBJ2-7, with D possibly matching TRBD2 (7 bases). In germline, CDR1 is MGHRA, CDR2 YSYEKL. The CDR3 is made up of 15 amino acids. The V and J ends lost 1 base and 3 bases respectively, with 13 bases between them. CDR3 nucleotide sequence: TGCGCCAGCAGCCAAGGAGGGGGGGACTTCTACGAGCAGTACTTC. This encodes CASSQGGGDFYEQYF.

The J gene is TRBJ2-2, the V gene TRBV19, with no clear D. Germline values: CDR1 LNHDA, CDR2 SQIVND (reference sequence). V lost 6 bases to trimming and J lost 5 bases, with 16 bases between them. CDR3 length equals 15 residues. CDR3 residues: CASRMGNSETGELFF. The DNA for the CDR3 is TGTGCCAGTAGAATGGGGAATTCGGAGACCGGGGAGCTGTTTTTT. Variable domain in full (rest from reference TRBV19 and TRBJ2-2): DGGITQSPKYLFRKEGQNVTLSCEQNLNHDAMYWYRQDPGQGLRLIYYSQIVNDFQKGDIAEGYSVSREKKESFPLTVTSAQKNPTAFYLCASRMGNSETGELFFGEGSRLTVL.

The rearrangement links TRBV19 to TRBJ2-7; 10 bases fit TRBD2. The V gene end was trimmed by 11 bases and the J gene end by 1 base; junction bases not matched to a gene: 20. This CDR3 has 18 residues. Germline V gives CDR1 LNHDA, CDR2 SQIVND (reference sequence). CDR3 DNA sequence: TGTGCCCATAATGGGTCTAGCGGGAGCGATTTGTGGTCCTACGAGCAGTACTTC. Translating gives CAHNGSSGSDLWSYEQYF.

This clone appeared a single time. The V call is TRBV7-9, the J call TRBJ2-2, with D uncertain. V dropped 2 bases and J dropped 0 bases, with 13 bases sitting between them. The CDR3 has 17 residues. CDR1 is SEHNR, CDR2 FQNEAQ, per germline (reference sequence). The CDR3 DNA reads as TGTGCCAGCAGCTTATCTCCATCGACAACGAACACCGGGGAGCTGTTTTTT. Encoded protein: CASSLSPSTTNTGELFF. The full variable domain, in which reference TRBV7-9 and TRBJ2-2 provide the parts outside the CDR3, is DTGVSQNPRHKITKRGQNVTFRCDPISEHNRLYWYRQTLGQGPEFLTYFQNEAQLEKSRLLSDRFSAERPKGSFSTLEIQRTEQGDSAMYLCASSLSPSTTNTGELFFGEGSRLTVL.

This chain joins TRBV7-9 and TRBJ2-1; no clear D gene. The CDR3 spans 13 residues. CDR1 is SEHNR and CDR2 is FQNEAQ in the germline V gene (reference sequence). V dropped 1 base and J dropped 5 bases, with 6 bases sitting between them. The DNA of the CDR3 is TGTGCCAGCAGCTTAGATACGAACAATGAGCAGTTCTTC. It yields the protein CASSLDTNNEQFF.

V gene TRBV13 combines with J gene TRBJ2-7; the match to TRBD1 covers 9 bases. The J segment lost 5 bases and the V segment lost 4 bases, leaving 9 bases of the junction unmatched. CDR3 length: 15 amino acids. In germline, CDR1 is PRHDT, CDR2 FYEKMQ (reference sequence). The CDR3, as DNA: TGTGCCAGCAGCTGGACCGGGACAGGGCACAACGAGCAGTACTTC. Protein sequence: CASSWTGTGHNEQYF.

The gene calls are TRBV5-6 and TRBJ2-3; D may be TRBD1 (5 bases). The CDR3 covers 15 residues. The ends were cut back, 4 bases at V and 2 bases at J, with 14 bases in the middle. Looked up from germline, CDR1 is SGHDT and CDR2 is YYEEEE. The CDR3 here is CASSTTTAYTDTQYF. The CDR3 nucleotides are TGTGCCAGCAGCACGACGACAGCCTACACAGATACGCAGTATTTT.

This chain uses TRBV10-1 with TRBJ1-1, with TRBD1 matching over 8 bases. The CDR3 runs 13 residues. The J segment lost 7 bases and the V segment lost 4 bases, leaving 5 bases of the junction unmatched. The germline CDR1 and CDR2 sequences are WNHNN and SYGVQD (reference sequence). The CDR3 DNA is TGCGCCAGCAGTGGATGGACAGGGCTTGAAGCTTTCTTT. It is translated as CASSGWTGLEAFF.

V gene TRBV6-5 combines with J gene TRBJ2-1; D tentatively reads TRBD1 or TRBD2 (5 bases each). Germline lookup yields CDR1 MNHEY and CDR2 SVGAGI. Trimming removed 2 bases from V and 5 bases from J, with 10 bases in between. The CDR3 sequence is 14 residues long. CDR3 in amino acids: CASSYTGTNNEQFF. CDR3 DNA: TGTGCCAGCAGTTACACTGGGACCAACAATGAGCAGTTCTTC.

The chain recombines TRBV4-1 with TRBJ2-7; TRBD2 agrees at 8 bases. The CDR3 extends over 14 amino acids. The V segment lost 1 base and the J segment 7 bases; nucleotides outside the gene matches: 6. Per germline, CDR1 MGHRA and CDR2 YSYEKL. Here the CDR3 reads CASSQVAREGEQYF. The CDR3 DNA reads as TGCGCCAGCAGCCAAGTGGCTCGGGAGGGGGAGCAGTACTTC.

This clone was recorded once. This sample includes further DNA sequences coding for the same CDR3. The chain links TRBV28 to TRBJ1-5; D is undetermined. Trimming took 3 bases from V and 0 from J, leaving 6 bases between them. The CDR3 has 14 residues. Germline-derived CDR1 and CDR2 are MDHEN and SYDVKM. The CDR3: CASSFGVSNQPQHF. DNA for the CDR3: TGTGCCAGCAGTTTTGGGGTTAGCAATCAGCCCCAGCATTTT.

A few counts support this clone. The chain carries TRBV5-4 and TRBJ1-6, with TRBD1 as a possible D gene (6 bases). The CDR3 contains 13 residues. Trimming removed 4 bases at V and 8 bases at J, with 10 bases between. Germline V lookup: CDR1 SGHNT, CDR2 YYREEE (reference sequence). This chain's CDR3 is CASSLGGDSPLHF. CDR3 sequence (DNA): TGTGCCAGCAGCCTAGGGGGGGATTCACCCCTCCACTTT.

V and J are TRBV30 and TRBJ2-1, with TRBD2 identical over 9 bases. Germline V gene lookup returns CDR1 GTSNPN and CDR2 SVGIG (reference sequence). The CDR3 sequence is 15 residues long. J was trimmed by 2 bases and V by 1 base; bases with no gene match: 3. This CDR3 is CAWSGLAAPYNEQFF. DNA of the CDR3: TGTGCCTGGAGTGGACTAGCGGCGCCCTACAATGAGCAGTTCTTC. The full variable domain, completed using reference TRBV30 and TRBJ2-1, is SQTIHQWPATLVQPVGSPLSLECTVEGTSNPNLYWYRQAAGRGLQLLFYSVGIGQISSEVPQNLSASRPQDRQFILSSKKLLLSDSGFYLCAWSGLAAPYNEQFFGPGTRLTVL.

This rearrangement joins TRBV10-2 to TRBJ2-1; D uncertain. This CDR3 region has 14 residues. V lost 9 bases to trimming and J lost 0 bases, with 12 bases between them. From germline, CDR1 is WSHSY and CDR2 SAAADI. The DNA of the CDR3 is TGCGCCAGTAGACCAACGAGCTCCTACAATGAGCAGTTCTTC. This gives the protein CASRPTSSYNEQFF.

The chain links TRBV12-5 to TRBJ1-2; 7 bases fit TRBD1. The CDR3 is made up of 14 amino acids. The V gene end was trimmed by 5 bases and the J gene end by 3 bases; junction bases not matched to a gene: 6. Germline CDR1 reads LGHNT; CDR2 reads FRNRAP. CDR3 bases: TGTGCTAGTGGTGGGGGACAGTCCTACTATGGCTACACCTTC. Amino acids: CASGGGQSYYGYTF.